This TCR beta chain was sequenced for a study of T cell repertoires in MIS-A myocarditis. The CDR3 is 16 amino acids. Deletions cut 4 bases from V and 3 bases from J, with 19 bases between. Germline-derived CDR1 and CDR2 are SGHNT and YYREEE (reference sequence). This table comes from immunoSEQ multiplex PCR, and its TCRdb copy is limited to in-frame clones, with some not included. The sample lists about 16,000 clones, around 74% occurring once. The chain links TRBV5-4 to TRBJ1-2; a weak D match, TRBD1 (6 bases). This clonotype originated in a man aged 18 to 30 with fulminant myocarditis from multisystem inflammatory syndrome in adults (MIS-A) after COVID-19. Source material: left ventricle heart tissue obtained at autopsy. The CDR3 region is CASSRDYGGLDYGYTF. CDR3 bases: TGTGCCAGCAGCCGGGATTATGGGGGGCTCGACTATGGCTACACCTTC.